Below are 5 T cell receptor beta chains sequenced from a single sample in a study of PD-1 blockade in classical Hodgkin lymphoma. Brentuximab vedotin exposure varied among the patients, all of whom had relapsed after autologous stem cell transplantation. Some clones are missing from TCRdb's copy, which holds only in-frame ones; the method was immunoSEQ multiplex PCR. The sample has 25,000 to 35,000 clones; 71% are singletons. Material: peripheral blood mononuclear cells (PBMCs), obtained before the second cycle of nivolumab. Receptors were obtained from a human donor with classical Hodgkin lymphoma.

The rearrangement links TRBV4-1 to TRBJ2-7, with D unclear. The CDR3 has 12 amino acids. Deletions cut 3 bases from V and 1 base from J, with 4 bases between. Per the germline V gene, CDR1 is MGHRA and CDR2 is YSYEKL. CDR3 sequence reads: CASSQGSYEQYF. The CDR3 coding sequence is TGCGCCAGCAGCCAGGGATCCTACGAGCAGTACTTC.

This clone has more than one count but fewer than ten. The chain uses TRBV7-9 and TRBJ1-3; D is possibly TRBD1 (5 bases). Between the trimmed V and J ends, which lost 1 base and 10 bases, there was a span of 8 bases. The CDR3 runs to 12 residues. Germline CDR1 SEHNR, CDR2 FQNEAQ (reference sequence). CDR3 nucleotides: TGTGCCAGCAGCTTAGAAGGGGAGACCATATATTTT. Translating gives CASSLEGETIYF.

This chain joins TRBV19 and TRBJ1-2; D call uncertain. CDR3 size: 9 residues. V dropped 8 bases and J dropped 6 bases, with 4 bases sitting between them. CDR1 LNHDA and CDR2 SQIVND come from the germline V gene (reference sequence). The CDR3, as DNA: TGTGCCAGTGGAGATGGCTACACCTTC. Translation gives CASGDGYTF.

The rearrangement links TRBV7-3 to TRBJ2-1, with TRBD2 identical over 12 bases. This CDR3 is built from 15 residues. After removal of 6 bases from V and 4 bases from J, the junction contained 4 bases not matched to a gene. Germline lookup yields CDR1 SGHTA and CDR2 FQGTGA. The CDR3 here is CASSSTSGGYNEQFF. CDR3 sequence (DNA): TGTGCCAGCAGTTCGACTAGCGGGGGATACAATGAGCAGTTCTTC.

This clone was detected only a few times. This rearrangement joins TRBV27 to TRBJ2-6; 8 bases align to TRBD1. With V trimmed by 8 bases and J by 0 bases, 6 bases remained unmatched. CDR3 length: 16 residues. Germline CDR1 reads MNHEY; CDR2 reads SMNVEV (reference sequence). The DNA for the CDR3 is TGTGCCAGCGGACAGGGTCGGGACTCTGGGGCCAACGTCCTGACTTTC. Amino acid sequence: CASGQGRDSGANVLTF.